Below are 20 T cell receptor beta chains sequenced from a single sample in a study of T cell responses to AZD1222 COVID-19 vaccine. The protocol was immunoSEQ multiplex PCR, while the TCRdb copy is restricted to in-frame clones and leaves out a portion. The data hold 210,000 or so clones, with about 94% observed a single time. The source was peripheral blood, collected 28 days after the second dose of the MenACWY control vaccine. The receptors here all came from an adult who received the MenACWY meningococcal vaccine as a control.

The rearrangement uses TRBV5-6 and TRBJ1-3; D unresolved. Germline CDR1 is SGHDT and CDR2 is YYEEEE. This CDR3 has 14 amino acids. The V and J ends lost 4 bases and 3 bases respectively, with 11 bases between them. This CDR3 reads CASSREAFGNTIYF. In DNA, the CDR3 is TGTGCCAGCAGCCGAGAAGCATTTGGAAACACCATATATTTT.

CDR3 DNA sequence: TGTGCCAGCCTAAGGGGGGCAGGGGGGTTGGAGACCCAGTACTTC. Translating it yields CASLRGAGGLETQYF. The gene calls are TRBV28 and TRBJ2-5, with D maybe TRBD1 (7 bases). CDR1 and CDR2 from the germline V gene are MDHEN and SYDVKM. The CDR3 extends over 15 amino acids. Trimming shortened V by 8 bases and J by 5 bases, and 21 bases separated the two germline ends.

V usage is TRBV7-3 and J usage is TRBJ2-3; 10 nucleotides align to TRBD2. Germline V gene data show CDR1 as SGHTA and CDR2 as FQGTGA. V gave up 2 bases and J gave up 2 bases; unmatched junction bases: 7. The CDR3 totals 17 residues. Here the CDR3 reads CASSLHPGLAYTDTQYF. CDR3 in DNA: TGTGCCAGCAGCTTACATCCGGGACTAGCGTACACAGATACGCAGTATTTT.

This sequence joins TRBV14 and TRBJ2-1, with D perhaps TRBD1 or TRBD2 (5 bases each). V was cut by 2 bases and J by 8 bases, with 22 bases left in between. The germline CDR1 and CDR2 sequences are SGHDN and FVKESK. The CDR3 contains 17 residues. CDR3 sequence (DNA): TGTGCCAGCAGCCAAAGAACTTCATGGGGGTTGGGAGATGAGCAGTTCTTC. This gives the protein CASSQRTSWGLGDEQFF.

DNA of the CDR3: TGTGCCAGCAGCCATCCCGACACCTACGAGCAGTACTTC. This translates into CASSHPDTYEQYF. The rearrangement joins TRBV7-9 to TRBJ2-7, with D unclear. Trimming took off 5 bases at V and 2 bases at J, with 10 bases between the two ends. The CDR3 runs to 13 residues. CDR1 and CDR2 from the germline V gene are SEHNR and FQNEAQ (reference sequence).

This chain links TRBV7-2 with TRBJ2-1, with a weak D call TRBD2 (5 bases). Per the germline V gene, CDR1 is SGHTA and CDR2 is FQGNSA. V was pared by 1 base and J by 9 bases, with 7 bases between. The CDR3 is 12 amino acids. CDR3 sequence: CASSLVLGEQFF. CDR3 nucleotide sequence: TGTGCCAGCAGCTTAGTACTAGGTGAGCAGTTCTTC.

This sequence joins TRBV3-1 (or the pseudogene TRBV3-2) and TRBJ2-3; the D gene is possibly TRBD1 (6 bases). The germline gives CDR1 LGHDT, CDR2 YNNKEL (reference sequence). The V and J ends lost 6 bases and 1 base respectively, with 11 bases between them. The CDR3 has 14 residues. In DNA, the CDR3 is TGTGCCAGCAGGGAGACAGGACGCACAGATACGCAGTATTTT. This codes for CASRETGRTDTQYF.

CDR3 nucleotides: TGTGCCAGCAGTTTATCTGTGGTGAGGGGCAGTAGTGGCGGCTACACCTTC. It codes for CASSLSVVRGSSGGYTF. The chain recombines TRBV27 with TRBJ1-2; TRBD1 might be the D (5 bases). The CDR3 is made up of 17 amino acids. With 0 bases removed from V and 8 bases from J, the gap between germline ends came to 22 bases. From germline, CDR1 is MNHEY and CDR2 SMNVEV (reference sequence).

This chain connects TRBV7-8 to TRBJ1-5; D remains unclear. Trimming pared 1 base from V and 4 bases from J, leaving 8 bases between. CDR1 is SGHVS, CDR2 FQNEAQ, per germline. CDR3 size: 14 residues. The chain's CDR3 is CASSLGGINQPQHF. The CDR3 DNA reads TGTGCCAGCAGCTTAGGGGGAATTAATCAGCCCCAGCATTTT. Drawing the rest from reference TRBV7-8 and TRBJ1-5, the complete variable domain is GAGVSQSPRYKVAKRGQDVALRCDPISGHVSLFWYQQALGQGPEFLTYFQNEAQLDKSGLPSDRFFAERPEGSVSTLKIQRTQQEDSAVYLCASSLGGINQPQHFGDGTRLSIL.

The chain uses TRBV28 and TRBJ1-1, with D possibly TRBD1 on 5 matching bases. Between the trimmed V and J ends, which lost 7 bases and 1 base, there was a span of 10 bases. This CDR3 comprises 13 residues. Germline CDR1 and CDR2: MDHEN and SYDVKM. This CDR3 is CASTLGGNTEAFF. CDR3 bases: TGTGCCAGCACCTTGGGGGGGAACACTGAAGCTTTCTTT.

Only a few counts were recorded for this clone. The chain carries TRBV19 and TRBJ1-5; the D is unclear. Looked up from germline, CDR1 is LNHDA and CDR2 is SQIVND (reference sequence). Trimming removed 5 bases at V and 4 bases at J, with 15 bases between. This CDR3 has 15 amino acids. CDR3 DNA sequence: TGTGCCAGTAGTGTAGCGGCCCTGGGGAATCAGCCCCAGCATTTT. Its translation: CASSVAALGNQPQHF.

The chain employs TRBV10-3 and TRBJ2-7, with 9 bases fitting TRBD1. Trimming took 5 bases from V and 5 from J; bases not matched to a gene: 7. Germline V lookup: CDR1 ENHRY, CDR2 SYGVKD. The CDR3 loop spans 14 amino acids. CDR3 sequence (DNA): TGTGCCATCAGTACCGGGACAGGGAGGGACGAGCAGTACTTC. Its translation: CAISTGTGRDEQYF.

This clone was counted only a few times. V is TRBV4-1 and J is TRBJ1-1; no clear D gene. This CDR3 is 14 amino acids long. Germline V gives CDR1 MGHRA, CDR2 YSYEKL. V gave up 1 base and J gave up 8 bases, with 14 bases separating them. Written as DNA, the CDR3 is TGCGCCAGCAGCCAAGCGGATACGGCCTCCGAAGCTTTCTTT. Translating gives CASSQADTASEAFF.

The genes are TRBV28 and TRBJ1-6, with D perhaps matching TRBD1 (5 bases). From germline, CDR1 is MDHEN and CDR2 SYDVKM. The ends were cut back, 5 bases at V and 0 bases at J, with 14 bases in the middle. CDR3 length: 17 amino acids. The CDR3 protein is CASSPTHGGSYNSPLHF. The CDR3 DNA sequence: TGTGCCAGCAGTCCCACCCACGGGGGCTCCTATAATTCACCCCTCCACTTT. The full variable domain, rest sourced from reference TRBV28 and TRBJ1-6, is DVKVTQSSRYLVKRTGEKVFLECVQDMDHENMFWYRQDPGLGLRLIYFSYDVKMKEKGDIPEGYSVSREKKERFSLILESASTNQTSMYLCASSPTHGGSYNSPLHFGNGTRLTVT.

This clone came up once. The rearrangement links TRBV7-3 to TRBJ2-1; 13 nucleotides align to TRBD2. In germline, CDR1 is SGHTA, CDR2 FQGTGA. The CDR3 totals 16 residues. Germline trimming cut 5 bases from V and 7 bases from J; bases unmatched to any gene: 8. CDR3 amino acids: CASSPSGTSGVNEQFF. In DNA form, the CDR3 reads TGTGCCAGCAGCCCCTCTGGGACTAGCGGGGTAAATGAGCAGTTCTTC.

The chain is built from TRBV7-9 and TRBJ1-2; D gene uncertain. Per the germline V gene, CDR1 is SEHNR and CDR2 is FQNEAQ (reference sequence). The CDR3 consists of 16 residues. Trimming left V 1 base short and J 3 bases short, with 15 bases between. CDR3 residues: CASSLVERVFDYGYTF. The CDR3 DNA reads as TGTGCCAGCAGCTTAGTAGAGCGGGTGTTCGACTATGGCTACACCTTC. Using reference TRBV7-9 and TRBJ1-2 for the parts outside the CDR3, the full variable domain is DTGVSQNPRHKITKRGQNVTFRCDPISEHNRLYWYRQTLGQGPEFLTYFQNEAQLEKSRLLSDRFSAERPKGSFSTLEIQRTEQGDSAMYLCASSLVERVFDYGYTFGSGTRLTVV.

The rearrangement joins TRBV3-1 (or the pseudogene TRBV3-2) to TRBJ2-7; TRBD1 matches 7 bases. V lost 0 bases and J lost 0; bases outside the gene matches: 8. This CDR3 has 17 amino acids. CDR1 is LGHDT and CDR2 is YNNKEL in the germline V gene (reference sequence). The CDR3, as DNA: TGTGCCAGCAGCCAAGACTCAGGGGGTGCCTCCTCCTACGAGCAGTACTTC. It encodes CASSQDSGGASSYEQYF.

This clone was seen a single time. The chain couples TRBV19 to TRBJ2-3; possible D gene TRBD1, 6 bases. The CDR3 length is 13 residues. Germline V gene lookup returns CDR1 LNHDA and CDR2 SQIVND (reference sequence). V shed 2 bases and J shed 5 bases, with 8 bases lying between them. This CDR3 is CASSIKGVDTQYF. CDR3 nucleotides: TGTGCCAGTAGTATAAAGGGGGTAGATACGCAGTATTTT.

The CDR3 reads CAWSGLLPGASSGNTIYF. Written as DNA, the CDR3 is TGTGCCTGGAGTGGCCTACTGCCTGGGGCAAGTTCTGGAAACACCATATATTTT. The chain has TRBV30 and TRBJ1-3; D perhaps matches TRBD1 (5 bases). Germline V lookup: CDR1 GTSNPN, CDR2 SVGIG (reference sequence). V gave up 1 base and J gave up 1 base, with 20 bases separating them. The CDR3 covers 18 residues.

J is TRBJ2-7 and V is TRBV5-1; weak D call: TRBD2 (6 bases). V was cut by 0 bases and J by 1 base, with 8 bases left in between. Germline V lookup: CDR1 SGHRS, CDR2 YFSETQ. This CDR3 region has 14 residues. The CDR3 reads CASSLGLGSYEQYF. The DNA of the CDR3 is TGCGCCAGCAGCTTGGGACTAGGGTCCTACGAGCAGTACTTC.